Included here is one T cell receptor (beta chain) sequence, with context. Its target is unknown. CDR1 and CDR2 from the germline V gene are KGHSH and LQKENI. V was clipped by 0 bases and J by 2 bases, with 4 bases between them. This CDR3 region has 13 residues. The data were taken from a study of vaccination and CD4 T cells after COVID-19. Study-level results: In convalescent patients, 304 of 307 vaccine-specific clones were mono-reactive for SARS-CoV-2 spike. Convalescent participants were relatively few, and none had early post-infection timepoints studied.

At the Johns Hopkins FTIC core, DNA taken from cultured CD4+ T cells was sequenced by way of the Oncomine TCR Beta short-read assay. MiXCR, applied by TCRdb to the PCR reads, yields one record per CDR3 protein. Among some 20,000 distinct CDR3 sequences listed, 20% to 30% were seen once. Treatment specified: approximately 10-day PBMC culture with coronavirus spike peptide pools or control peptides (ViraFEST assay). After being plated at over 1.5 million per well, PBMCs were cultured with approximately 9.8 IU/ml IL-2 and around 9.3 ug/ml peptide pools. The clonotype was recovered from a human donor with COVID-19. Sequenced input: cultured CD4+ T cells from blood. The chain is built from TRBV18 and TRBJ2-5; no definite D call. The CDR3 spells CASSPPGQETQYF. The CDR3 DNA reads as TGTGCCAGCTCACCACCGGGACAAGAGACCCAGTACTTC.